This TCR beta chain was observed in a study of blood T cell repertoires in COVID-19. Sequencing was performed with immunoSEQ multiplex PCR; in TCRdb, only in-frame clones are kept and a portion is missing. Of about 180,000 clones in the sample, roughly 77% were seen once. Germline-derived CDR1 and CDR2 are SEHNR and FQNEAQ (reference sequence). The V gene end was trimmed by 7 bases and the J gene end by 5 bases; junction bases not matched to a gene: 4. The CDR3 contains 12 residues. Input material: peripheral blood. The V gene is TRBV7-9, the J gene TRBJ2-5, with 7 bases lining up with TRBD2. The receptor comes from a woman older than 75 with COVID-19, enrolled during active disease. The CDR3 loop is CASNELAETQYF. The CDR3 nucleotides are TGTGCCAGCAACGAACTAGCGGAGACCCAGTACTTC.